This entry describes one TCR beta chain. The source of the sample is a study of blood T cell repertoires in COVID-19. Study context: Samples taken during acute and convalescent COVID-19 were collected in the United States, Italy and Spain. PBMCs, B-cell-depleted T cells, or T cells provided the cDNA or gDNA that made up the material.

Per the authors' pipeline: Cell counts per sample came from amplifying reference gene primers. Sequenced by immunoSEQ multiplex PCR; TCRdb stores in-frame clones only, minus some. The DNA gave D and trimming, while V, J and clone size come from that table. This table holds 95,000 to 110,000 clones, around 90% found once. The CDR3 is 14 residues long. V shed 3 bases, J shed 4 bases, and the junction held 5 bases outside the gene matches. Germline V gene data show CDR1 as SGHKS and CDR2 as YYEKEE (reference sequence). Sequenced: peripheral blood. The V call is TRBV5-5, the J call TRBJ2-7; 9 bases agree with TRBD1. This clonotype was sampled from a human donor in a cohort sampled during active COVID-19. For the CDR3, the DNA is TGTGCCAGCAGCTGGGGACAGGGTTTTTACGAGCAGTACTTC. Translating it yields CASSWGQGFYEQYF.